Following are 17 T cell receptor beta chains from one sample sequenced in a study of tumor-infiltrating lymphocytes in primary liver carcinoma. Each 20-30 mg portion of unsorted bulk tissue served as the source for co-extraction of RNA and DNA. With roughly 540 ng total RNA as template and a constant-region primer, TCR beta cDNA was made. Library construction for TCR beta comprised three nested multiplex PCR rounds performed with slightly modified ARM-PCR. The study ran its first two PCR rounds for approximately 11 cycles each, using TRBV1-TRBV30 forward primers and a C-beta reverse primer. TCRdb used MiXCR to reprocess the multiplex PCR reads, holding one entry per CDR3 protein. The sample holds around 56,000 distinct CDR3 sequences, over 65% seen once. Sequences were obtained from liver tumor tissue from sampling region 2. Subset described: tumor region T2, inferior pole. The receptors shown here come from a man aged 35 to 55 with primary liver carcinoma and hepatitis B virus infection.

This rearrangement joins TRBV5-1 to TRBJ2-2; possibly TRBD1 or TRBD2 for D (6 bases each). Per germline, CDR1 SGHRS and CDR2 YFSETQ. Trimming left V 8 bases short and J 3 bases short, with 14 bases between. The CDR3 spans 14 residues. The CDR3 DNA reads as TGCGCCAGTAAAAAGGGGGAGGACACCGGGGAGCTGTTTTTT. Encoded protein: CASKKGEDTGELFF. Supplemented by reference TRBV5-1 and TRBJ2-2, the full variable domain reads KAGVTQTPRYLIKTRGQQVTLSCSPISGHRSVSWYQQTPGQGLQFLFEYFSETQRNKGNFPGRFSGRQFSNSRSEMNVSTLELGDSALYLCASKKGEDTGELFFGEGSRLTVL.

This sequence joins TRBV28 and TRBJ2-2; the D is unclear. Germline assignment: CDR1 MDHEN and CDR2 SYDVKM. The CDR3 totals 13 residues. V lost 9 bases and J lost 5, with 13 bases in between. The DNA of the CDR3 is TGTGCCAGTAGTCTCGTGGGGACCGGGGAGCTGTTTTTT. Translating it yields CASSLVGTGELFF.

This clonotype appeared a single time. This is likely a read error, given that the CDR3 carries no conserved phenylalanine or tryptophan at its end. It is unclear where the CDR3 begins or ends on the DNA, so no DNA is shown, and the CDR3 is as TCRdb lists it. This chain links TRBV6-1 with TRBJ2-7; the table's D call, TRBD1, has no DNA check behind it. The CDR3 length is 14 residues, termini included. The germline CDR1 and CDR2 sequences are MNHNS and SASEGT. The CDR3 reads CASSEGAPPYGHYL.

V and J are TRBV12-3 or TRBV12-4 and TRBJ2-1; D gene ambiguous. Trimming took 5 bases from V and 7 from J, leaving 18 bases between them. The CDR3 length is 15 residues. This CDR3 is CASSLTEGPANEQFF. CDR3 DNA: TGTGCCAGCAGTCTAACGGAAGGGCCCGCAAATGAGCAGTTCTTC.

This clonotype was seen a single time. A read error may be the cause here, since a much bigger clone is one base away. This rearrangement joins TRBV30 to TRBJ2-2, with 9 bases fitting TRBD1. This CDR3 has 15 residues. Germline V gives CDR1 GTSNPN, CDR2 SVGIG (reference sequence). This CDR3 is CVWSFRDRVTGELFF. CDR3 bases: TGTGTCTGGAGCTTCCGGGACAGGGTCACCGGGGAGCTGTTTTTT.

This clonotype was seen just once. Its ends do not fully match the called genes, so a read error is possible. The chain has TRBV5-1 and TRBJ1-5; weak D call: TRBD1 (5 bases). Germline loops: CDR1 SGHRS, CDR2 YFSETQ. The CDR3 extends over 16 amino acids. CDR3 nucleotides: TGCGCCAACAGCTTGGAGGGGACCGTGGAGGGTCAGCCCCAGCATTTT. Residues: CANSLEGTVEGQPQHF.

Of note for this clonotype: One end of the junction fails to match germline, which may point to a read error. The chain combines TRBV11-2 with TRBJ2-5; D is tentatively TRBD1 or TRBD2 (6 bases each). CDR3 length: 16 residues. Germline V gives CDR1 SGHAT, CDR2 FQNNGV. The CDR3 here is CASSLTAGGSGETQCF. The CDR3 DNA reads as TGTGCCAGCAGTTTAACAGCTGGGGGCTCGGGGGAGACCCAGTGCTTC.

On this clonotype: The junction shows a germline mismatch at one end, possibly a read error. The rearrangement links TRBV4-2 to TRBJ2-3; 10 bases are shared with TRBD2. The CDR3 is made up of 18 amino acids. Germline V lookup: CDR1 LGHNA, CDR2 YNFKEQ. In nucleotides, the CDR3 is TGTACCAGCAGCCAAGTGGAGCTTCTAGCGGGAGCGGCAGATACGCAGTATTTT. This sequence encodes CTSSQVELLAGAADTQYF.

Remarks on this clonotype: The junction does not match germline at one end; this may be a read error. The rearrangement uses TRBV4-2 and TRBJ2-3; D is unresolved. Germline CDR1 is LGHNA and CDR2 is YNFKEQ. The CDR3 runs to 16 residues. CDR3 in amino acids: CASSQDPALRANTQYF. DNA for the CDR3: TGTGCCAGTAGCCAAGACCCAGCCCTAAGGGCAAATACGCAGTATTTT.

As concerns this clonotype: A read error may account for a junction end that differs from germline. This rearrangement joins TRBV6-1 to TRBJ2-7, with TRBD1 matching 8 bases. The CDR3 has 13 amino acids. Germline CDR1 MNHNS, CDR2 SASEGT. The CDR3 bases are TGTACCAGCAGTGGGCAGGGGGCGGACGAACAGTACTTC. Translation gives CTSSGQGADEQYF.

On this clonotype itself: A much larger clone differs by one base, so this may be a read error. The V call is TRBV11-2, the J call TRBJ2-5, with D unclear. This CDR3 has 15 amino acids. Trimming took 6 bases from V and 5 from J, leaving 19 bases between them. The germline V gene encodes CDR1 SGHAT and CDR2 FQNNGV. The chain's CDR3 is CASSRWNGPAETQYF. For the CDR3, the DNA is TGTGCCAGCAGTCGTTGGAATGGTCCCGCGGAGACCCAGTACTTC.

DNA for the CDR3: TGTGCCATCAGTGGGCCGATAGGGTCACTTCAAGCCAAAAACATTCAGTACTTC. Translated, it gives CAISGPIGSLQAKNIQYF. The gene calls are TRBV10-3 and TRBJ2-4; D unresolved. The CDR3 loop spans 18 amino acids. Germline V CDR1 and CDR2: ENHRY, SYGVKD. Deletions cut 4 bases from V and 0 bases from J, with 19 bases between.

In the case of this clonotype: Lacking the conserved final phenylalanine or tryptophan, this CDR3 likely reflects a read error. No DNA is shown, since the ends of the CDR3 on it are uncertain; the CDR3 is the one TCRdb lists. V and J are TRBV6-1 and TRBJ1-5. The CDR3 spans 17 residues, counting both ends. The germline gives CDR1 MNHNS, CDR2 SASEGT. CDR3 protein: CASCETRQGTVNQPQHL.

This clonotype was seen at least ten times. The genes are TRBV7-9 and TRBJ1-2; unclear D gene. V gave up 5 bases and J gave up 6 bases, with 13 bases separating them. Germline V lookup: CDR1 SEHNR, CDR2 FQNEAQ (reference sequence). The length of the CDR3 is 13 residues. Written as DNA, the CDR3 is TGTGCCAGCAGCCCGTGGGCGCGAAATGGCTACACCTTC. This codes for CASSPWARNGYTF.

For this clonotype: At one end the junction does not follow the germline gene, possibly because of a read error. The chain employs TRBV6-5 and TRBJ2-3; TRBD2 matches 7 bases. The germline gives CDR1 MNHEY, CDR2 SVGAGI. The CDR3 extends over 17 amino acids. The CDR3 region is CASHKRDGRKETDTLYF. The CDR3 region has the DNA TGTGCCAGCCACAAACGGGACGGGAGGAAGGAGACAGATACGCTGTATTTT.

As for this clonotype: A junction boundary mismatches the germline segment, possibly from a read error. This sequence joins TRBV11-2 and TRBJ2-2; no definite D call. This CDR3 spans 15 amino acids. The germline V gene has CDR1 SGHAT and CDR2 FQNNGV. The CDR3 DNA is TGCGCCAGCAGCTTTGCTGGATGGAACACCGGGGAGCTGTTTTTT. Translation gives CASSFAGWNTGELFF.

On this clonotype itself: Mismatch with germline at one junction end may stem from a read error. The genes are TRBV10-3 and TRBJ1-2; the D is unclear. Per the germline V gene, CDR1 is ENHRY and CDR2 is SYGVKD. There are 13 residues in the CDR3. As DNA, the CDR3 is TGTGCCATCAGTGAGGCCAGAATCTATGGCTATACCTTC. Protein product: CAISEARIYGYTF.